This T cell receptor beta chain was documented in a study of tumor-infiltrating lymphocytes in primary liver carcinoma. Researchers drew blood RNA from unsorted whole blood and extracted germline DNA as well. Germline CDR1 reads MNHNS; CDR2 reads SASEGT. The CDR3 length is 14 residues. Trimming took 2 bases from V and 11 from J, leaving 13 bases between them. For this clonotype: This could be a read error, since a much larger clone is one nucleotide away.

Total RNA amounting to 500 ng was the source from which TCR beta cDNA was made with a constant-region primer. Three rounds of nested multiplex PCR with slightly modified ARM-PCR produced TCR beta libraries. The first two PCR rounds, approximately 10 cycles each, used TRBV1-TRBV30 forward primers and a C-beta reverse primer. TCRdb processed the multiplex PCR reads anew with MiXCR; each CDR3 protein has one entry. The table has about 320,000 distinct CDR3 sequences, around three fifths seen once. Sequenced: peripheral blood. The source is a woman aged 25 to 39 with primary liver carcinoma and hepatitis B virus infection. The chain combines TRBV6-1 with TRBJ1-6; D gene unclear. Here the CDR3 reads CASSEFRLETPLHF. Here the CDR3 DNA reads TGTGCCAGCAGTGAATTCCGGTTGGAGACACCCCTCCACTTT.